The 5 T cell receptor beta chains below all came from one sample that was sequenced in a study of spatial heterogeneity in lung cancer. General study findings and limits: Expanded intratumoral alpha and beta TCR counts tracked tumor mutation counts.

One entry per CDR3 protein results from TCRdb running MiXCR on the 5' RACE reads. The data contain several thousand distinct CDR3 sequences, about 9.3% of them singletons. The antigens these receptors bind are not known. Time point in this sample: sample taken at primary tumor resection. The material sequenced was lung tumor tissue, taken at surgery. The receptor set was obtained from a male donor with early-stage non-small cell lung cancer.

By share, this clonotype ranks as medium-sized (0.01 to 0.1%). J is TRBJ2-6 and V is TRBV6-1, with D maybe TRBD2 (5 bases). V dropped 10 bases and J dropped 0 bases, with 19 bases sitting between them. This CDR3 region has 17 residues. Germline CDR1 and CDR2: MNHNS and SASEGT. In nucleotides, the CDR3 is TGTGCCATAAAGCCAGACCGGGGAACCTCTGGGGCCAACGTCCTGACTTTC. It encodes CAIKPDRGTSGANVLTF.

This sequence joins TRBV5-6 and TRBJ2-4; D is tentatively TRBD1 or TRBD2 (6 bases each). Germline CDR1 SGHDT, CDR2 YYEEEE. Trimming pared 2 bases from V and 2 bases from J, leaving 14 bases between. The CDR3 loop spans 16 amino acids. CDR3 sequence reads: CASSFNGGKSKNIQYF. CDR3 in DNA: TGTGCCAGCAGCTTTAACGGGGGCAAATCCAAAAACATTCAGTACTTC.

By share of the sample, this clonotype is medium-sized. This sequence joins TRBV12-3 or TRBV12-4 and TRBJ2-2, with unresolved D. The ends were cut back, 3 bases at V and 2 bases at J, with 10 bases in the middle. CDR3 length: 15 amino acids. CDR3 region: CASSFWTDNTGELFF. The CDR3 DNA is TGTGCCAGCAGTTTTTGGACGGACAACACCGGGGAGCTGTTTTTT.

This clonotype was detected many times. The chain uses TRBV6-5 and TRBJ2-7; 7 positions agree with TRBD2. The trim removed 0 bases at V and 6 bases at J, leaving 8 bases unmatched. Germline V gene lookup returns CDR1 MNHEY and CDR2 SVGAGI. The CDR3 is made up of 15 amino acids. In DNA form, the CDR3 reads TGTGCCAGCAGTTACTCGAGTGGGAGGGCCGGCGAGCAGTACTTC. It yields the protein CASSYSSGRAGEQYF.

This clonotype showed up just a few times. The chain employs TRBV24-1 and TRBJ2-7; tentatively, D is TRBD1 or TRBD2 (5 bases each). There are 14 residues in the CDR3. Deletions cut 9 bases from V and 2 bases from J, with 16 bases between. Germline assignment: CDR1 KGHDR and CDR2 SFDVKD. CDR3 region: CATAGWDRPYEQYF. CDR3 nucleotides: TGTGCCACCGCGGGCTGGGACCGACCCTACGAGCAGTACTTC.